This is a list of T cell receptor beta chains from one sample in a study of cytomegalovirus exposure and HLA in healthy donors. Assay: immunoSEQ multiplex PCR; the TCRdb copy retains only in-frame clones and omits some. The repertoire has approximately 53,000 clones, about 91% of them found once; the top ten carry around 1.4%. The sample comprised PBMCs. The source of these receptors is a man between 18 and 35 years old in good health and CMV-seronegative. The CDR3 runs from the conserved cysteine through the conserved F or W. Clone size is stated in some rows and not others, as once, few, many or a class when expanded.

J gene	V gene	clone size	CDR3 protein
TRBJ1-3	TRBV30	.	CAWSSWGGSGNTIYF
TRBJ2-5	TRBV19	.	CASSIGGLAGSGEETQYF
TRBJ2-3	TRBV5-1	.	CASSLGTGFGTDTQYF
TRBJ2-3	TRBV30	.	CAWSVVAGGRGTQYF
TRBJ1-5	TRBV19	.	CASSSTGAVQPQHF
TRBJ2-7	TRBV4-1	.	CASTPSRGSYEQYF
TRBJ1-4	TRBV28	.	CASSLTGGGEKLFF
TRBJ2-7	TRBV5-6	few	CASSFRGTSDEQYF
TRBJ1-1	TRBV7-9	.	CASSHTDRGILNTEAFF
TRBJ1-1	TRBV6-6	.	CASSWQGTWAEAFF
TRBJ1-1	TRBV5-4	.	CASSLGGMNTEAFF
TRBJ2-3	TRBV6-5	.	CASSPTRGRADTQYF
TRBJ2-5	TRBV5-5	.	CASQLGAAEETQYF
TRBJ2-3	TRBV30	.	CAWNVATDTQYF
TRBJ2-4	TRBV7-9	.	CASSTTGGPYKNIQYF
TRBJ1-2	TRBV9	.	CASSVVEGSGGYTF
TRBJ2-5	TRBV6-1	once	CASSEFGGRAVGGAQYF
TRBJ1-1	TRBV6-5	once	CASSRPGTNTEAFF
TRBJ2-7	TRBV7-9	.	CASTGTGGAGEQYF
TRBJ1-5	TRBV7-9	once	CASSLAGDRNQPQHF
TRBJ2-1	TRBV6-4	.	CASFRREGRPGCNEQFF
TRBJ2-5	TRBV28	.	CASRFSGLDQETQYF
TRBJ2-7	TRBV11-2	once	CASSLRQGGLYEQYF